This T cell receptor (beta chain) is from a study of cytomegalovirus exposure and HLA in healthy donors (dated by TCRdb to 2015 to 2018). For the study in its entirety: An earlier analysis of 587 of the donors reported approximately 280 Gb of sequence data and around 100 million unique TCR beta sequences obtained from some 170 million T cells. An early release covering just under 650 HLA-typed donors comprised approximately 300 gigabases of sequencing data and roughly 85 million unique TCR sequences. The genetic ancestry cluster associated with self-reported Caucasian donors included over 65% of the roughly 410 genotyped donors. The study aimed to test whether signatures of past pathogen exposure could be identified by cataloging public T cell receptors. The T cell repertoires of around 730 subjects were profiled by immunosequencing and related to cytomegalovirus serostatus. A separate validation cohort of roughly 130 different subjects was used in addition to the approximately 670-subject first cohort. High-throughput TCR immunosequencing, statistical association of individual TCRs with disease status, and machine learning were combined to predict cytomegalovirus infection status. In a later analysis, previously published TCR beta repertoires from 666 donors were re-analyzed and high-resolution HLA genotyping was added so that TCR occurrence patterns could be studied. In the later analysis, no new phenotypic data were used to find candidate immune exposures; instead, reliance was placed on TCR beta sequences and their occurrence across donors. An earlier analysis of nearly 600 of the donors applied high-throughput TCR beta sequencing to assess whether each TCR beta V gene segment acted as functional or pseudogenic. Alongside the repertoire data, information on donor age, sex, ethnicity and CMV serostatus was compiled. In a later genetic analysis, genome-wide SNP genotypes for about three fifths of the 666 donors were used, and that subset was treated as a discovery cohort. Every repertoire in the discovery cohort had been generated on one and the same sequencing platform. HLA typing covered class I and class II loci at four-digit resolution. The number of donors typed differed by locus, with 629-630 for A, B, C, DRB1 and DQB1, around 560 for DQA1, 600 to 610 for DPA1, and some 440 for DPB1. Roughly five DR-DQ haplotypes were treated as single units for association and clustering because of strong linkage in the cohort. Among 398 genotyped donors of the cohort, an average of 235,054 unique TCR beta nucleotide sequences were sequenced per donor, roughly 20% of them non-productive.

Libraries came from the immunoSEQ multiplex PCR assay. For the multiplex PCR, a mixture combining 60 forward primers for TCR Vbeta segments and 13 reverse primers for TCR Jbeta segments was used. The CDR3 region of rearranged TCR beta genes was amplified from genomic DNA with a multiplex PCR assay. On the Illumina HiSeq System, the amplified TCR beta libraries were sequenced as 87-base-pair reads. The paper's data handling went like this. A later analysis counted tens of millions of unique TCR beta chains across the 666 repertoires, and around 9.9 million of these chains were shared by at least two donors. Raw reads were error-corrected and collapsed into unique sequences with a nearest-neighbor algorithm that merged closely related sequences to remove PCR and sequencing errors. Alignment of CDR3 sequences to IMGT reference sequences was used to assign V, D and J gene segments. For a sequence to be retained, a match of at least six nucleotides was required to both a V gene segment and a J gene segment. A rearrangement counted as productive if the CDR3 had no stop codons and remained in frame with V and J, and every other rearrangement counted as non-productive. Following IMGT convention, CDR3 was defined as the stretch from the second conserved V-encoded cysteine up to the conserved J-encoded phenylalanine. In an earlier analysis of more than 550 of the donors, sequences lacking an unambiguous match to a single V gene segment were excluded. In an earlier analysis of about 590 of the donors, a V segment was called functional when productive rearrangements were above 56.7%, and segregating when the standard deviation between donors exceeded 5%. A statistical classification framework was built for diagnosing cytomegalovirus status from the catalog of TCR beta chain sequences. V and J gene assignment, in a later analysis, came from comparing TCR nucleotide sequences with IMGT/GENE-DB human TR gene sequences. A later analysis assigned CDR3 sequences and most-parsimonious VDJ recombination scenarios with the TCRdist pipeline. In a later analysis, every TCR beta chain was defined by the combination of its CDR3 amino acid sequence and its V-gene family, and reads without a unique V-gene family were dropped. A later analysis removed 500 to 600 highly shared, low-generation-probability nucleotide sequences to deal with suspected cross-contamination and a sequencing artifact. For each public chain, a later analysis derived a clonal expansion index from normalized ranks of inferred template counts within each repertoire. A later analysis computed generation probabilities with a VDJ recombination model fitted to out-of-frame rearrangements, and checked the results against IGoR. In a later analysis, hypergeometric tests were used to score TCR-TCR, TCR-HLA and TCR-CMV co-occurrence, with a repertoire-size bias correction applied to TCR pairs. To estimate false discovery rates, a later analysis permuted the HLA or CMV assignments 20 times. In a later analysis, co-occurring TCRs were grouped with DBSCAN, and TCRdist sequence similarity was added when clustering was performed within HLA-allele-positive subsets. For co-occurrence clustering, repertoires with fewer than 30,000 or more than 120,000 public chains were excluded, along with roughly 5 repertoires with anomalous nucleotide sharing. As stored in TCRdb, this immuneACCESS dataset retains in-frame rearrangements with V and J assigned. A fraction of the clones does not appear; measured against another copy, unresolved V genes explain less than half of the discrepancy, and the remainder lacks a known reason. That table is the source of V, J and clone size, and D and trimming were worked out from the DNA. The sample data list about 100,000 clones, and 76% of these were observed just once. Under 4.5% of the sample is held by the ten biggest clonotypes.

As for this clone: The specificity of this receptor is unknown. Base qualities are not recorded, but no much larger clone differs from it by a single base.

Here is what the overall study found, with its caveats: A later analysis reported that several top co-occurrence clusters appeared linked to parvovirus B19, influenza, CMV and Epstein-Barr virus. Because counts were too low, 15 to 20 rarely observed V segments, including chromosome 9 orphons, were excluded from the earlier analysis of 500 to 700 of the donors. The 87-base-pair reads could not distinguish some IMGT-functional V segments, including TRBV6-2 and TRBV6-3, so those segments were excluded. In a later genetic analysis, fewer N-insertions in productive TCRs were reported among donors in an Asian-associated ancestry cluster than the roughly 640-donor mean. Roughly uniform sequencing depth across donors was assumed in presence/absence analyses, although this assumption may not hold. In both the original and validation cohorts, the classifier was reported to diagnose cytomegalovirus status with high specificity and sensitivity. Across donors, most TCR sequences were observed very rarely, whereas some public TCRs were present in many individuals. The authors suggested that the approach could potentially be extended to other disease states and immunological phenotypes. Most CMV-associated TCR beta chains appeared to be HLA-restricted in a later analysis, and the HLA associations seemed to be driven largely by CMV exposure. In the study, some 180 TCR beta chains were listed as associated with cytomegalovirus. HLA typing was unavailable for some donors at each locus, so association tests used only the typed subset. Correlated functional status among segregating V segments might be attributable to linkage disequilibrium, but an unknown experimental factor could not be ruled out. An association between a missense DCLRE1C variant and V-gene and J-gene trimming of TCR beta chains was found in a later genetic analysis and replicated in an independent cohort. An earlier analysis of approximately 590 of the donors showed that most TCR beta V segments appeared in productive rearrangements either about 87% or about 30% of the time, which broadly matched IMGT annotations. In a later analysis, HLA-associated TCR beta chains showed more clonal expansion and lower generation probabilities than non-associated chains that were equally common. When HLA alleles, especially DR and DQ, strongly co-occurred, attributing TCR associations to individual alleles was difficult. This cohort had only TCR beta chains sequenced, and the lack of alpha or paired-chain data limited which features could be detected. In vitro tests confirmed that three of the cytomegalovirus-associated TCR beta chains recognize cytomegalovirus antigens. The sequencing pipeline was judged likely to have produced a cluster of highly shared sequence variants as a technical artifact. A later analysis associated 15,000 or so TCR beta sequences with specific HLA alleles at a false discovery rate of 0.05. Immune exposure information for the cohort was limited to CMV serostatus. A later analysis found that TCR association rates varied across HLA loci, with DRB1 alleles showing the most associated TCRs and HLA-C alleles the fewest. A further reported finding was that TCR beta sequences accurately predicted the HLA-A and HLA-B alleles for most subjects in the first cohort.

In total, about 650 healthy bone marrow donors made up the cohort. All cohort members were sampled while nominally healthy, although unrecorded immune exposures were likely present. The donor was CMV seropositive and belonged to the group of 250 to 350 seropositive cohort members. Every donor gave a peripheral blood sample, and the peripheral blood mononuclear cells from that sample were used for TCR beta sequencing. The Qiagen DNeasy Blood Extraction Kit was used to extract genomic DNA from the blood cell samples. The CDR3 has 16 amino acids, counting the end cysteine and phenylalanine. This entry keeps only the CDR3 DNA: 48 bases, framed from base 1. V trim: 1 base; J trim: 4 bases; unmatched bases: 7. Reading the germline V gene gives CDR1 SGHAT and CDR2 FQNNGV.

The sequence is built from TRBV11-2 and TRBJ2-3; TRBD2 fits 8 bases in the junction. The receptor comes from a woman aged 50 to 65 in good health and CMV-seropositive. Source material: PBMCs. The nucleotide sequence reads TGTGCCAGCAGCTTAGTCCCGGGACTAGGTTCAGATACGCAGTATTTT. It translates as CASSLVPGLGSDTQYF.